The 14 T cell receptor beta chains below were found in one sample sequenced in a study of cytomegalovirus exposure and HLA in healthy donors. 13 Jbeta primers and 60 Vbeta primers were used for the PCR. Sequencing was performed with immunoSEQ multiplex PCR; in TCRdb, only in-frame clones are kept and a portion is missing. The sample shows some 120,000 clones, 75% to 85% of them seen only once. The sequenced material came from PBMCs. These receptors were taken from a man aged 40-49 years in good health and CMV-seronegative.

The genes are TRBV11-2 and TRBJ2-5, with D maybe TRBD2 (6 bases). CDR1 SGHAT and CDR2 FQNNGV come from the germline V gene. Trimming stripped 5 bases from V and 1 base from J, with 8 bases between. This CDR3 comprises 13 residues. CDR3: CASSGGLQETQYF. The DNA for the CDR3 is TGTGCCAGCAGCGGGGGACTCCAAGAGACCCAGTACTTC.

The CDR3: CASSVGSNYEQYF. DNA of the CDR3: TGTGCCAGCAGCGTAGGGAGCAACTACGAGCAGTACTTC. V gene TRBV9 combines with J gene TRBJ2-7; no firm D call. The CDR3 loop spans 13 amino acids. Trimming removed 0 bases from V and 3 bases from J, with 7 bases in between. Germline CDR1 reads SGDLS; CDR2 reads YYNGEE.

This clone showed up just once. The rearrangement links TRBV29-1 to TRBJ2-6; 8 nucleotides agree with TRBD1. Losses at the gene ends were 4 bases for V and 2 bases for J; bases not matched to a gene: 4. The CDR3 sequence is 15 residues long. Germline CDR1 is SQVTM and CDR2 is ANQGSEA. The CDR3 DNA reads as TGCAGCGTTGTGGGACAGGACGCTGGGGCCAACGTCCTGACTTTC. Its translation is CSVVGQDAGANVLTF.

This clone was counted a few times. The chain has TRBV5-1 and TRBJ2-5; 7 bases match TRBD1. V shed 4 bases, J shed 4 bases, and the junction held 7 bases outside the gene matches. Germline values: CDR1 SGHRS, CDR2 YFSETQ. CDR3 size: 14 residues. The CDR3 region is CASSPGTGVETQYF. The CDR3 bases are TGCGCCAGCAGCCCGGGTACAGGGGTAGAGACCCAGTACTTC.

The chain has TRBV19 and TRBJ2-2; 16 bases line up with TRBD2. The CDR3 is 18 residues long. The V gene end was trimmed by 6 bases and the J gene end by 5 bases; junction bases not matched to a gene: 9. Germline loops: CDR1 LNHDA, CDR2 SQIVND (reference sequence). This CDR3 is CASRGTSGGAGSTGELFF. CDR3 sequence (DNA): TGTGCCAGTAGAGGGACTAGCGGGGGGGCCGGGTCAACCGGGGAGCTGTTTTTT.

J is TRBJ2-4 and V is TRBV7-8; 11 bases align to TRBD1. CDR1 is SGHVS, CDR2 FQNEAQ, per germline. The CDR3 consists of 15 residues. The V segment lost 5 bases and the J segment 5 bases; nucleotides outside the gene matches: 5. For the CDR3, the DNA is TGTGCCAGCAGCCTACCGGGACAGGGGGAAAACATTCAGTACTTC. Protein sequence: CASSLPGQGENIQYF.

The J gene is TRBJ2-3, the V gene TRBV19, with a weak D call TRBD1 (5 bases). The CDR3 consists of 14 residues. Looked up from germline, CDR1 is LNHDA and CDR2 is SQIVND (reference sequence). V lost 3 bases and J lost 4, with 11 bases in between. CDR3 in amino acids: CASSIVQGPDTQYF. In nucleotides, the CDR3 is TGTGCCAGTAGTATCGTGCAGGGCCCAGATACGCAGTATTTT.

This chain links TRBV9 with TRBJ2-5; TRBD2 matches 9 bases. The CDR3 is 17 residues long. Losses at the gene ends were 3 bases for V and 7 bases for J; bases not matched to a gene: 16. Germline CDR1 SGDLS, CDR2 YYNGEE. The CDR3 bases are TGTGCCAGCAGCGCTAAAAGTAGCGGGGGCCCCGGGTCGACCCAGTACTTC. Its protein is CASSAKSSGGPGSTQYF.

The CDR3 loop reads CASSLGGYADTQYF. CDR3 DNA sequence: TGTGCCAGCAGCTTAGGAGGATACGCAGATACGCAGTATTTT. This chain uses TRBV7-9 with TRBJ2-3; D not certain. Deletions cut 1 base from V and 4 bases from J, with 9 bases between. CDR1 SEHNR and CDR2 FQNEAQ come from the germline V gene (reference sequence). This CDR3 comprises 14 residues. Full variable domain (missing parts from reference TRBV7-9 and TRBJ2-3): DTGVSQNPRHKITKRGQNVTFRCDPISEHNRLYWYRQTLGQGPEFLTYFQNEAQLEKSRLLSDRFSAERPKGSFSTLEIQRTEQGDSAMYLCASSLGGYADTQYFGPGTRLTVL.

This clone was recorded once. The V and J genes are TRBV10-3 and TRBJ2-7; D is unclear. CDR3 size: 13 residues. V dropped 1 base and J dropped 6 bases, with 10 bases sitting between them. In germline, CDR1 is ENHRY, CDR2 SYGVKD. CDR3 amino acids: CAISELAGREQYF. CDR3 nucleotide sequence: TGTGCCATCAGTGAGTTGGCAGGCCGCGAGCAGTACTTC.

The chain carries TRBV9 and TRBJ2-2; 8 nucleotides match TRBD2. Per germline, CDR1 SGDLS and CDR2 YYNGEE. The CDR3 is 17 amino acids. The junction had 9 bases not matched to a gene; V was cut back by 4 bases and J by 1 base. CDR3 nucleotides: TGTGCCAGCAGCCTAGAATGGAGCGGGGGGAACACCGGGGAGCTGTTTTTT. Protein: CASSLEWSGGNTGELFF.

The gene calls are TRBV28 and TRBJ2-7; 10 bases are shared with TRBD1. J gave up 4 bases and V 11 bases, and 5 bases lay outside the gene matches. CDR3 length equals 12 residues. Germline CDR1 is MDHEN and CDR2 is SYDVKM. The CDR3: CASRDRGYEQYF. The CDR3 nucleotides are TGTGCCTCTCGGGACAGGGGTTACGAGCAGTACTTC. Combining the CDR3 with reference TRBV28 and TRBJ2-7 gives the whole variable domain DVKVTQSSRYLVKRTGEKVFLECVQDMDHENMFWYRQDPGLGLRLIYFSYDVKMKEKGDIPEGYSVSREKKERFSLILESASTNQTSMYLCASRDRGYEQYFGPGTRLTVT.

This chain links TRBV7-9 with TRBJ1-3; the match to TRBD1 covers 7 bases. The CDR3 loop spans 16 amino acids. V gave up 4 bases and J gave up 0 bases; unmatched junction bases: 6. Per the germline V gene, CDR1 is SEHNR and CDR2 is FQNEAQ (reference sequence). In DNA, the CDR3 is TGTGCCAGCAGCTCTATCGGGACAGCCTCTGGAAACACCATATATTTT. Its translation is CASSSIGTASGNTIYF.

The genes are TRBV2 and TRBJ1-6; D not resolved. V shed 6 bases and J shed 0 bases, with 18 bases lying between them. Germline V gene sequence: CDR1 SNHLY, CDR2 FYNNEI. The CDR3 is 18 amino acids. CDR3 bases: TGTGCCAGCAGGGTCACCCGAGGGCAGAGCTCCTATAATTCACCCCTCCACTTT. It specifies CASRVTRGQSSYNSPLHF.